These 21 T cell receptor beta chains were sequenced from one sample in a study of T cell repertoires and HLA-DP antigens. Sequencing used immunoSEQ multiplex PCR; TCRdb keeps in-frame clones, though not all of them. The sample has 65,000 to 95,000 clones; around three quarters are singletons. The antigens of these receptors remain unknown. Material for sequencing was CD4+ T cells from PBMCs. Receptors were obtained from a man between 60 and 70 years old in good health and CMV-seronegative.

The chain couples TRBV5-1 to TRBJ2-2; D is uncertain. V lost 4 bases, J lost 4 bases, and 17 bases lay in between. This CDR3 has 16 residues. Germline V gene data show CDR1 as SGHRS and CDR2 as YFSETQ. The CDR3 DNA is TGCGCCAGCAGCCCGCTCGGGTCCGAAGTCACCGGGGAGCTGTTTTTT. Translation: CASSPLGSEVTGELFF.

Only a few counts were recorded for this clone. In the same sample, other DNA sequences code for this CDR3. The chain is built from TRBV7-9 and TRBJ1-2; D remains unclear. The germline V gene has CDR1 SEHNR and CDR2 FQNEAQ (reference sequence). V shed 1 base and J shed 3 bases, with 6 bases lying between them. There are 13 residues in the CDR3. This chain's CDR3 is CASSLVGDYGYTF. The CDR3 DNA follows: TGTGCCAGCAGCTTAGTGGGCGACTATGGCTACACCTTC.

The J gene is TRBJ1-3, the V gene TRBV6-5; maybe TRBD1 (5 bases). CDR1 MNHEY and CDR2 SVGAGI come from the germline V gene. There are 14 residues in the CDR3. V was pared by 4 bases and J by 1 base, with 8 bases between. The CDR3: CASSFGGSGNTIYF. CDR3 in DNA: TGTGCCAGCAGTTTCGGGGGGTCTGGAAACACCATATATTTT.

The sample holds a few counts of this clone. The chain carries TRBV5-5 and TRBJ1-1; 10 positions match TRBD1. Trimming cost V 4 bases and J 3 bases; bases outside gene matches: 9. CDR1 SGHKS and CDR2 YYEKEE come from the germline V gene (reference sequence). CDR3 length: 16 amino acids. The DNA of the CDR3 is TGTGCCAGCAGCGCAACGCCGGGACAGGGGTACACTGAAGCTTTCTTT. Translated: CASSATPGQGYTEAFF.

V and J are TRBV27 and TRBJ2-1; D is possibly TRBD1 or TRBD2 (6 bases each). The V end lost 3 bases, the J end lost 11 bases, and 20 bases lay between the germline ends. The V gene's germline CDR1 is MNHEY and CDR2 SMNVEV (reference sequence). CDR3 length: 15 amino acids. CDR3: CASSFRGEPPFKQFF. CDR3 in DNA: TGTGCCAGCAGTTTTAGGGGGGAACCCCCATTTAAGCAGTTCTTC.

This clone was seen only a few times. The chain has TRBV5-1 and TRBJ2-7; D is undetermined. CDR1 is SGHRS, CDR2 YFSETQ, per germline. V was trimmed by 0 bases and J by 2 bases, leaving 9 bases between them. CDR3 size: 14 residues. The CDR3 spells CASSLGEGPYEQYV. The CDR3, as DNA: TGCGCCAGCAGCTTGGGGGAAGGCCCCTACGAGCAGTACGTC.

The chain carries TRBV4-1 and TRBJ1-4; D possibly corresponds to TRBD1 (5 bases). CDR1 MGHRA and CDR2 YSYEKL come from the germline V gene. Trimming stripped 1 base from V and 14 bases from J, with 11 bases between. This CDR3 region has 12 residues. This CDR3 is CASSQVGDSLFF. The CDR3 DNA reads TGCGCCAGCAGCCAAGTGGGAGACAGCCTGTTTTTT.

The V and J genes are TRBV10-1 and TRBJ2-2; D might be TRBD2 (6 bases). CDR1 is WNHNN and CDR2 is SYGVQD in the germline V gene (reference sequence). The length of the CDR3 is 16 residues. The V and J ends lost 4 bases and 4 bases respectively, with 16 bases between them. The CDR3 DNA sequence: TGCGCCAGCAGTGGGGCGGGACGGCTTCCCACCGGGGAGCTGTTTTTT. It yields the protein CASSGAGRLPTGELFF.

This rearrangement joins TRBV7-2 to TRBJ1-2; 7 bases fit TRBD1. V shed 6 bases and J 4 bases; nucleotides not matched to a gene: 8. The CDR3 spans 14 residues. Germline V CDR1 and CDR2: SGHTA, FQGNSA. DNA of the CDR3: TGTGCCAGCAGAGATAACAGGGGATCCTATGGCTACACCTTC. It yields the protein CASRDNRGSYGYTF.

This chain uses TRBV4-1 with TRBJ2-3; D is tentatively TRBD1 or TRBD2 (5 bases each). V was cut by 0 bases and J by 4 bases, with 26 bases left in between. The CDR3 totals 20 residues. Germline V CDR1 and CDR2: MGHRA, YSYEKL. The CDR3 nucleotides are TGCGCCAGCAGCCAAGAATCCCGAGTTGGGGGACGTAAGTTGTCAGATACGCAGTATTTT. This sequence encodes CASSQESRVGGRKLSDTQYF.

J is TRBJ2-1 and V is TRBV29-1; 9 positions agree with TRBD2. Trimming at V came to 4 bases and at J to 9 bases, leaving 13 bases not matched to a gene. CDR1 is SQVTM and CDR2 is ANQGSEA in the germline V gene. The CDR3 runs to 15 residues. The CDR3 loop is CSVGVGTSLAGEQFF. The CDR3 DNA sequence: TGCAGCGTTGGGGTTGGGACTAGCCTGGCAGGTGAGCAGTTCTTC.

As DNA, the CDR3 is TGCGCCAGCAGCTTGGGACAGAACACAGATACGCAGTATTTT. It is translated as CASSLGQNTDTQYF. The rearrangement joins TRBV5-1 to TRBJ2-3; D perhaps matches TRBD1 (5 bases). CDR1 is SGHRS and CDR2 is YFSETQ in the germline V gene. The CDR3 sequence is 14 residues long. V gave up 0 bases and J gave up 2 bases, with 7 bases separating them.

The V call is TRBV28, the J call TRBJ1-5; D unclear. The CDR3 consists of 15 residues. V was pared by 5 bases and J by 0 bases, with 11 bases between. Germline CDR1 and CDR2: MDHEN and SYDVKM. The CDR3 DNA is TGTGCCAGCAGTGCTTACCTCGATAGCAATCAGCCCCAGCATTTT. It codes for CASSAYLDSNQPQHF.

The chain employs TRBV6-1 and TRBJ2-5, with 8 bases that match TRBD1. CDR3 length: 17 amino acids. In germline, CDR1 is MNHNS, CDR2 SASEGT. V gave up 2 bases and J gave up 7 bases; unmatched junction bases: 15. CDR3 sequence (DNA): TGTGCCAGCAGTGAAAATGGTCCAGGCAGGGGGCATGGGACCCAGTACTTC. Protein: CASSENGPGRGHGTQYF.

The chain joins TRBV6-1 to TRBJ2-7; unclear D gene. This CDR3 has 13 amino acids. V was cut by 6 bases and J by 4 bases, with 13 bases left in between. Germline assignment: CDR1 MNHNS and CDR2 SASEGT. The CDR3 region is CASSPPNEYEQYV. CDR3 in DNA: TGTGCCAGCAGCCCCCCCAATGAATACGAGCAGTACGTC.

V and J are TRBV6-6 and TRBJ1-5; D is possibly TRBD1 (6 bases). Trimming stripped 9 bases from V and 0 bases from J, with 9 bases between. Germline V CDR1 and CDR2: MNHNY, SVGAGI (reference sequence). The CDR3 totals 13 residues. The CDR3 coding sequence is TGTGCCAGTTCAGGGGATAGCAATCAGCCCCAGCATTTT. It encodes CASSGDSNQPQHF.

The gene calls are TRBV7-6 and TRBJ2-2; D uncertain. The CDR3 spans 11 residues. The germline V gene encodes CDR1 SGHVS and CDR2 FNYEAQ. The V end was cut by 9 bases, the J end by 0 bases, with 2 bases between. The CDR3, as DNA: TGTGCCAGAGCGAACACCGGGGAGCTGTTTTTT. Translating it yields CARANTGELFF.

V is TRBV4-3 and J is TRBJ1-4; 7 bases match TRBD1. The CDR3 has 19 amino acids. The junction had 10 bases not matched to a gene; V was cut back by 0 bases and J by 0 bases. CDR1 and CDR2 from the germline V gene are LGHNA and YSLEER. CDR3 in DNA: TGCGCCAGCAGCCAAGACCTGGGACAGAGTTATGCAACTAATGAAAAACTGTTTTTT. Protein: CASSQDLGQSYATNEKLFF.

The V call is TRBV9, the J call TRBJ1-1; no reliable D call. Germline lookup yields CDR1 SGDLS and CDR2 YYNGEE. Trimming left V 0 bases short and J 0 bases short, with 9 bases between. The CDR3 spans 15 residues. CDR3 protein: CASSVAPTLNTEAFF. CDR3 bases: TGTGCCAGCAGCGTAGCTCCCACTTTGAACACTGAAGCTTTCTTT.

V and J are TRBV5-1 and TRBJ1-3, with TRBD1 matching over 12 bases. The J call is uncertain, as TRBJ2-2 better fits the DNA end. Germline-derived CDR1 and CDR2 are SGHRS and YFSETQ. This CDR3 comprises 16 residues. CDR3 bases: TGCGCCAGCAGCCCGGGACAGGGGGCGCGAACCGGGGAGCTGTTTTTT. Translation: CASSPGQGARTGELFF.

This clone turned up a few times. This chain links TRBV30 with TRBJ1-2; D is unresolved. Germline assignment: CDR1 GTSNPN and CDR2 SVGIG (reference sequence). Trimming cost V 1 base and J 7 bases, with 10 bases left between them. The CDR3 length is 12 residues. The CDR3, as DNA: TGTGCCTGGAGTGCAAGCGGGGTTGGCTACACCTTC. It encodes CAWSASGVGYTF. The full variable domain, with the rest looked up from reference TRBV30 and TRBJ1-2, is SQTIHQWPATLVQPVGSPLSLECTVEGTSNPNLYWYRQAAGRGLQLLFYSVGIGQISSEVPQNLSASRPQDRQFILSSKKLLLSDSGFYLCAWSASGVGYTFGSGTRLTVV.